Here is one T cell receptor (beta chain) with its context. As originally analysed: Quantification of nucleated cells was approximated via reference gene primer amplification. Only in-frame clones appear in the TCRdb table, and some are missing; sequencing was by immunoSEQ multiplex PCR. The DNA was the basis for D and trimming; V, J and clone size are from that table. The sample has under 300,000 clones, 75% to 90% seen once; the top ten hold 3%. This sample was taken from a study of blood T cell repertoires in COVID-19. The CDR3 consists of 16 residues. CDR1 SGHDT and CDR2 YYEEEE come from the germline V gene. Unmatched junction bases numbered 11, after V lost 2 bases and J lost 8 bases.

The chain couples TRBV5-6 to TRBJ2-1, with 9 bases matching TRBD1. Source material: peripheral blood. This receptor was identified in a woman aged 30 to 39 with active or convalescent COVID-19. CDR3 in amino acids: CASSLAGTGTLHEQFF. The CDR3 DNA reads TGTGCCAGCAGCTTAGCCGGGACAGGGACTTTGCATGAGCAGTTCTTC.